This TCR beta chain appears in the sequencing data of a study of T cells in Graves' hyperthyroidism and ophthalmopathy. Regarding the study as a whole: Ophthalmopathy was identified by the model a median about 6.8 months ahead of onset.

Researchers took RNA transcripts and amplified the TCR beta CDR3 regions from them. First-round RT-PCR targeting the TCR CDR3 was performed with the HTBI primer set. TCRdb independently ran MiXCR on the multiplex PCR reads; one entry per CDR3 protein. The sample consists of 300,000 to 400,000 distinct CDR3 sequences, about a fifth of them appearing once. This clonotype showed up many times. Its antigen is unidentified. Enrolled ophthalmopathy patients presented with a Clinical Activity Score of at least 3, a NOSPECS grade of at least 4, and disease duration under 3 months. The CDR3 spans 12 residues. The ends were cut back, 7 bases at V and 5 bases at J, with 11 bases in the middle. The germline CDR1 and CDR2 sequences are SNHLY and FYNNEI.

Sequencing used blood. The source of this sequence is a young man with Graves' ophthalmopathy. The chain joins TRBV2 to TRBJ2-5; no definite D call. The CDR3 DNA reads as TGTGCCAGCAACGGAGTGTGGGAGACCCAGTACTTC. Protein product: CASNGVWETQYF. Based on the CDR3 plus reference TRBV2 and TRBJ2-5, the full variable domain is EPEVTQTPSHQVTQMGQEVILRCVPISNHLYFYWYRQILGQKVEFLVSFYNNEISEKSEIFDDQFSVERPDGSNFTLKIRSTKLEDSAMYFCASNGVWETQYFGPGTRLLVL.